This T cell receptor beta chain is from a study of CD8 T cells in Susac syndrome. V lost 6 bases and J lost 1, with 12 bases in between. Germline CDR1 is SQVTM and CDR2 is ANQGSEA. This CDR3 comprises 13 residues. An input of 0.5 to 1 ug of RNA was subjected to reverse transcription using random hexamers. Amplification of TCR beta CDR3 by immunoSEQ multiplex PCR spanned 54 Vbeta and 13 Jbeta. Using its own MiXCR run on the immunoSEQ multiplex PCR reads, TCRdb lists one record per CDR3 protein. The data show 150,000 to 200,000 distinct CDR3 sequences, about 96% seen once. Study-wide points: The study acknowledged a relatively small number of individuals in its TCR sequencing and HLA analysis.

As concerns this clonotype: Its antigen is unknown.

Purification of the CD8+ and CD4+ T cells relied on negative isolation, and TEMRA cells underwent FACS enrichment. Sequenced input: CD4+ T cells from PBMCs. The TCR was taken from a human donor with multiple sclerosis. The rearrangement links TRBV29-1 to TRBJ1-2; no clear D gene. The CDR3 nucleotides are TGCAGCGTCACGGATGTTATTAACTATGGCTACACCTTC. Its translation is CSVTDVINYGYTF.